This T cell receptor beta chain is drawn from a study of cytomegalovirus exposure and HLA in healthy donors. Measured with immunoSEQ multiplex PCR; TCRdb has only the in-frame clones, and not every one. The sample consists of under 100,000 clones, 90% to 95% of them appearing once. General observations from the study: TCR clusters originating in the first cohort tended to co-occur in the roughly 110 validation repertoires, according to a later analysis. The authors enumerated around 150 TCR beta chains as linked to cytomegalovirus.

The V gene lost 0 bases and the J gene lost 9 bases, with 16 bases spanning the gap. The germline V gene has CDR1 SGHKS and CDR2 YYEKEE (reference sequence). This CDR3 region has 15 residues. As concerns this clone: Its cognate antigen is unknown.

This TCR was recovered from a woman under 30 in good health and CMV-seronegative. V gene TRBV5-5 combines with J gene TRBJ2-1; a possible D gene is TRBD2 (6 bases). Sequenced: PBMCs. The CDR3 DNA follows: TGTGCCAGCAGCTTGGGGAGCGGGCTGGCATTTGAGCAGTTCTTC. As protein: CASSLGSGLAFEQFF.